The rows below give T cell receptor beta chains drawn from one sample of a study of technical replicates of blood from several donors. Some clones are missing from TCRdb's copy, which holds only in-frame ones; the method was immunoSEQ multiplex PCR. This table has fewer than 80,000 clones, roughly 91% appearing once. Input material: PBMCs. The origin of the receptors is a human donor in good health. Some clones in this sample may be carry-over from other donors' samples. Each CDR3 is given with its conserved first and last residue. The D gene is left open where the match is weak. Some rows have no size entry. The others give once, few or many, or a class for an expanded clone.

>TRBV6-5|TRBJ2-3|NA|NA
TGTGCCAGCAGAGACTCCTTTAGCACAGATACGCAGTATTTT
CASRDSFSTDTQYF
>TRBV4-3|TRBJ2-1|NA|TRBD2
TGCGCCAGCAGTCAGACTAGCGGGGCCTACAATGAGCAGTTCTTC
CASSQTSGAYNEQFF
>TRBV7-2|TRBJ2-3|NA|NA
TGTGCCAGCAGCTCAGCGGGCCCCGCAGATACGCAGTATTTT
CASSSAGPADTQYF
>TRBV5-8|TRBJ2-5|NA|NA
TGTGCCAGCAGCCCGGGTTTGCGGGCCCAAGAGACCCAGTACTTC
CASSPGLRAQETQYF
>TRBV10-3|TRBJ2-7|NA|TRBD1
TGTGCCATCAGGGACAGGGAAGTAGACGAGCAGTACTTC
CAIRDREVDEQYF
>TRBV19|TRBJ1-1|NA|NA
TGTGCCAGTAGTATCAGGGGCAACACTGAAGCTTTCTTT
CASSIRGNTEAFF
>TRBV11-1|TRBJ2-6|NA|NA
TGTGCCAGCAGCTTCCGGGGAACGAGCTCTGGGGCCAACGTCCTGACTTTC
CASSFRGTSSGANVLTF
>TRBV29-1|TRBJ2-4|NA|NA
TGCAGCGTTACAGGGATAGCCAAAAACATTCAGTACTTC
CSVTGIAKNIQYF
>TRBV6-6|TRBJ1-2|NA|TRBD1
TGTGCCAGCAGCCTGGACAGGGGGCTGGGCTACACCTTC
CASSLDRGLGYTF
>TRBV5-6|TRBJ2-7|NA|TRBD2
TGTGCCAGCAGCGCCAAGCGGGGGCCCTACGAGCAGTACTTC
CASSAKRGPYEQYF
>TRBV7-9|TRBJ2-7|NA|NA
TGTGCCAGCACCCCGGGGAGAGGAACCTACGAGCAGTACTTC
CASTPGRGTYEQYF
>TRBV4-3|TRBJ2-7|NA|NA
TGCGCCAGCAGCCAAGATCATCAATCCTACGAGCAGTACTTC
CASSQDHQSYEQYF
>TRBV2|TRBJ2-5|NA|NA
TGTGCCTCGGCAGGAGGCCAAGAGACCCAGTACTTC
CASAGGQETQYF
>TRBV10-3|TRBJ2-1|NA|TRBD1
TGTGCCACCACCTTAGGACAGGGGACGAATGAGCAGTTCTTC
CATTLGQGTNEQFF
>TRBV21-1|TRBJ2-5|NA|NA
TGTGCCAGCAGAATGGTCCGGGGGGAGACCCAGTACTTC
CASRMVRGETQYF
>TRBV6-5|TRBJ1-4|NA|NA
TGTGCCAGCAGTTACTCGAATTCGGCGGATGAAAAACTGTTTTTT
CASSYSNSADEKLFF
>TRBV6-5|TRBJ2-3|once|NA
TGTGCCAGCAGTTTTGGAGTACAAACAGATACGCAGTATTTT
CASSFGVQTDTQYF
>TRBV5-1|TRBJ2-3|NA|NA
TGCGCCAGCAGCCCGGACAGACACAGCACAGATACGCAGTATTTT
CASSPDRHSTDTQYF
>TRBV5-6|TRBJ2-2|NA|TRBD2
TGTGCCAGCAGCTTTAGCGGGAGGGGTAACACCGGGGAGCTGTTTTTT
CASSFSGRGNTGELFF
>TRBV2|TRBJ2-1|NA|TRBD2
TGTGCCAGCAGTGATGCGCCTAGCGGGGGGGACGAGCAGTTCTTC
CASSDAPSGGDEQFF
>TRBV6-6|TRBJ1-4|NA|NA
TGTGCCAGCAGACACTTAGCGGGTGAAACTAATGAAAAACTGTTTTTT
CASRHLAGETNEKLFF
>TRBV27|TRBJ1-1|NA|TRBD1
TGTGCCACCAAGCTCCAGGGGGCGTGGGGCACTGAAGCTTTCTTT
CATKLQGAWGTEAFF
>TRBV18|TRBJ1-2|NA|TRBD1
TGTGCCAGCTCAGGGGACAGGGGTTCCTATGGCTACACCTTC
CASSGDRGSYGYTF
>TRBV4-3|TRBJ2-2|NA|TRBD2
TGCGCCAGCAGCCATGAACTAACTAGCGGGGCCCAGAACACCGGGGAGCTGTTTTTT
CASSHELTSGAQNTGELFF
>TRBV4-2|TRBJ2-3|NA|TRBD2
TGTGCCAGCAGCCAAGTTGGGGGGAGGGAACGCACAGATACGCAGTATTTT
CASSQVGGRERTDTQYF
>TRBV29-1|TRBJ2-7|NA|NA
TGCAGCGTTGCACAGGGATACGAGCAGTACTTC
CSVAQGYEQYF
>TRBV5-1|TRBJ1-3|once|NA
TGCGCCAGCAGCTTGGCCTTTGTCTCTGGAAACACCATATATTTT
CASSLAFVSGNTIYF
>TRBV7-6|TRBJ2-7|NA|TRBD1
TGTGCCAGCAGCTTAGTCCCGGGACAGCACTCCTACGAGCAGTACTTC
CASSLVPGQHSYEQYF
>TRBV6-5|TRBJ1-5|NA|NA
TGTGCCAGCGGCACAGGGAACTCCCAGCATTTT
CASGTGNSQHF
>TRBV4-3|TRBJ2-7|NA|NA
TGCGCCAGCAGCCCCGGGGCAGGGGGGACCTACGAGCAGTACTTC
CASSPGAGGTYEQYF
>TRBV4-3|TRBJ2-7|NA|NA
TGCGCCAGCAGCCAAGATACCACCGGGGTCATTTTCTCCTACGAGCAGTACTTC
CASSQDTTGVIFSYEQYF